This entry lists 23 T cell receptor beta chains sequenced from one sample in a study of CD8 T cells in Susac syndrome. RNA amounts of roughly 0.45 to 1 ug underwent reverse transcription with random hexamers. TCRdb independently ran MiXCR on the immunoSEQ multiplex PCR reads; one entry per CDR3 protein. This sample has 150,000 to 200,000 distinct CDR3 sequences; around 90% occur once, and the top ten carry 0.08%. Sequenced sample: CD4+ T cells from PBMCs. All receptors come from a human donor in good health.

This clonotype has just one count. The V gene is TRBV9, the J gene TRBJ2-1; TRBD2 aligns across 8 bases. The CDR3 sequence is 16 residues long. Per the germline V gene, CDR1 is SGDLS and CDR2 is YYNGEE. Trimming removed 0 bases from V and 10 bases from J; junction bases left unmatched: 12. The CDR3 region is CASSVDGGDYIREQFF. The CDR3 DNA reads TGTGCCAGCAGCGTAGACGGGGGGGACTATATTCGGGAGCAGTTCTTC.

The V call is TRBV6-2 or TRBV6-3, the J call TRBJ1-2, with D hard to call. V lost 7 bases and J 8 bases, leaving 14 bases between the germline ends. The CDR3 is 12 residues long. In germline, CDR1 is MNHEY, CDR2 SVGEGT. The CDR3 loop is CASTQEGRGYTF. CDR3 coding DNA: TGTGCCAGCACCCAGGAGGGTAGAGGCTACACCTTC.

V and J are TRBV7-2 and TRBJ2-1; 8 nucleotides agree with TRBD2. V shed 2 bases, J shed 12 bases, and the junction held 15 bases outside the gene matches. This CDR3 contains 16 residues. The germline V gene encodes CDR1 SGHTA and CDR2 FQGNSA. The CDR3 loop reads CASSLRGVAGMVGQFF. The CDR3 DNA is TGTGCCAGCAGCTTAAGGGGGGTAGCGGGGATGGTGGGGCAGTTCTTC. The full variable domain, in which reference TRBV7-2 and TRBJ2-1 provide the parts outside the CDR3, is GAGVSQSPSNKVTEKGKDVELRCDPISGHTALYWYRQSLGQGLEFLIYFQGNSAPDKSGLPSDRFSAERTGGSVSTLTIQRTQQEDSAVYLCASSLRGVAGMVGQFFGPGTRLTVL.

The V and J genes are TRBV5-4 and TRBJ2-2, with D perhaps assigned TRBD1 or TRBD2 (8 bases each). The germline V gene has CDR1 SGHNT and CDR2 YYREEE (reference sequence). V was clipped by 4 bases and J by 0 bases, with 16 bases between them. This CDR3 is 17 amino acids long. The DNA for the CDR3 is TGTGCCAGCAGCCGGGGGGGACAGGCCTCGAACACCGGGGAGCTGTTTTTT. It specifies CASSRGGQASNTGELFF.

The rearrangement links TRBV7-2 to TRBJ1-2; D possibly corresponds to TRBD1 (6 bases). Germline lookup yields CDR1 SGHTA and CDR2 FQGNSA. The ends were cut back, 5 bases at V and 3 bases at J, with 13 bases in the middle. This CDR3 contains 14 residues. In nucleotides, the CDR3 is TGTGCCAGCAGCCCGCGACAGGACCACTATGGCTACACCTTC. Translation: CASSPRQDHYGYTF. Drawing the rest from reference TRBV7-2 and TRBJ1-2, the complete variable domain is GAGVSQSPSNKVTEKGKDVELRCDPISGHTALYWYRQSLGQGLEFLIYFQGNSAPDKSGLPSDRFSAERTGGSVSTLTIQRTQQEDSAVYLCASSPRQDHYGYTFGSGTRLTVV.

The chain uses TRBV5-1 and TRBJ1-1; a possible D gene is TRBD1 (6 bases). The CDR3 is made up of 14 amino acids. V dropped 5 bases and J dropped 5 bases, with 16 bases sitting between them. CDR1 is SGHRS, CDR2 YFSETQ, per germline. CDR3 sequence: CASRSTGSETEAFF. The CDR3 nucleotides are TGCGCCAGCAGGTCGACAGGATCCGAGACTGAAGCTTTCTTT.

This chain joins TRBV20-1 and TRBJ2-3; 14 bases agree with TRBD2. The germline V gene encodes CDR1 DFQATT and CDR2 SNEGSKA (reference sequence). The CDR3 is 17 amino acids. The V segment lost 3 bases and the J segment 4 bases; nucleotides outside the gene matches: 9. In nucleotides, the CDR3 is TGCAGTGCTAGCCCTATAGGACTAGCGGGAGGTGCAGATACGCAGTATTTT. It encodes CSASPIGLAGGADTQYF.

The chain has TRBV10-3 and TRBJ1-2; the D is unclear. V was pared by 5 bases and J by 4 bases, with 14 bases between. Per germline, CDR1 ENHRY and CDR2 SYGVKD. The CDR3 extends over 14 amino acids. CDR3: CAISPVGEGYGYTF. CDR3 nucleotide sequence: TGTGCCATCAGTCCCGTCGGGGAGGGCTATGGCTACACCTTC.

This clonotype came up once. V gene TRBV10-1 combines with J gene TRBJ2-4; possibly TRBD1 for D (5 bases). The CDR3 is 13 amino acids. Per germline, CDR1 WNHNN and CDR2 SYGVQD (reference sequence). Trimming stripped 6 bases from V and 9 bases from J, with 15 bases between. The CDR3 nucleotides are TGCGCCAGCAGCCCGGACACCGTAGGCATTCAGTACTTC. This sequence encodes CASSPDTVGIQYF.

This chain links TRBV29-1 with TRBJ2-7; a weak D match, TRBD2 (5 bases). V shed 7 bases and J shed 4 bases, with 14 bases lying between them. The germline CDR1 and CDR2 sequences are SQVTM and ANQGSEA. This CDR3 is built from 12 residues. CDR3 sequence: CSAMGVRYEQYF. The CDR3 nucleotides read TGCAGCGCCATGGGAGTAAGATACGAGCAGTACTTC.

CDR3 DNA: TGCGCCAGCAGATCCGGGACAGGGCTTGAAAAACTGTTTTTT. Translation gives CASRSGTGLEKLFF. The chain uses TRBV5-1 and TRBJ1-4; 9 bases match TRBD1. The germline CDR1 and CDR2 sequences are SGHRS and YFSETQ. Losses at the gene ends were 5 bases for V and 7 bases for J; bases not matched to a gene: 6. CDR3 length: 14 residues.

The chain uses TRBV28 and TRBJ1-2; 9 positions match TRBD1. This CDR3 contains 14 residues. Trimming removed 2 bases from V and 6 bases from J; junction bases left unmatched: 4. The germline CDR1 and CDR2 sequences are MDHEN and SYDVKM. In nucleotides, the CDR3 is TGTGCCAGCAGTTTAGAGACAGGGGGGGATGGCTACACCTTC. Amino acids: CASSLETGGDGYTF.

This rearrangement joins TRBV18 to TRBJ2-2, with D perhaps assigned TRBD1 or TRBD2 (5 bases each). The CDR3 extends over 14 amino acids. V lost 4 bases to trimming and J lost 7 bases, with 13 bases between them. Germline CDR1 KGHSH, CDR2 LQKENI. This CDR3 reads CASSLQGRGGELFF. The CDR3 DNA reads TGTGCCAGCTCACTTCAGGGACGCGGCGGGGAGCTGTTTTTT.

This clonotype was recorded once. This sequence joins TRBV6-6 and TRBJ1-4; a possible D gene is TRBD1 (5 bases). Per the germline V gene, CDR1 is MNHNY and CDR2 is SVGAGI (reference sequence). This CDR3 contains 13 residues. With 0 bases removed from V and 6 bases from J, the gap between germline ends came to 5 bases. The CDR3: CASSYSTDEKLFF. In DNA form, the CDR3 reads TGTGCCAGCAGTTACTCGACAGATGAAAAACTGTTTTTT.

V is TRBV13 and J is TRBJ2-3; possibly TRBD2 for D (6 bases). Trimming stripped 5 bases from V and 9 bases from J, with 18 bases between. This CDR3 is built from 14 residues. Germline values: CDR1 PRHDT, CDR2 FYEKMQ (reference sequence). The CDR3 DNA reads as TGTGCCAGCAGCAGCGGCTTCCGCCGGGGGACGCAGTATTTT. It yields the protein CASSSGFRRGTQYF.

The chain employs TRBV5-1 and TRBJ2-2; tentatively, D is TRBD2 (6 bases). This CDR3 spans 15 amino acids. Germline values: CDR1 SGHRS, CDR2 YFSETQ. V was clipped by 4 bases and J by 4 bases, with 14 bases between them. CDR3 in DNA: TGCGCCAGCAGCCCGGGGGTAGCGGCCACCGGGGAGCTGTTTTTT. Encoded protein: CASSPGVAATGELFF.

This chain joins TRBV24-1 and TRBJ2-5; D gene uncertain. The length of the CDR3 is 15 residues. V was shortened by 4 bases and J by 5 bases, with 16 bases between the two germline ends. Germline lookup yields CDR1 KGHDR and CDR2 SFDVKD. Here the CDR3 DNA reads TGTGCCACCAGTGAACAATACGACACGGTTGAGACCCAGTACTTC. Its protein product is CATSEQYDTVETQYF.

This clonotype appeared a single time. V gene TRBV30 combines with J gene TRBJ1-1; no reliable D call. CDR1 is GTSNPN, CDR2 SVGIG, per germline (reference sequence). Trimming removed 5 bases from V and 8 bases from J, with 12 bases in between. The CDR3 extends over 11 amino acids. For the CDR3, the DNA is TGTGCCTGGGTCCCGGTCCTAGAAGCTTTCTTT. It is translated as CAWVPVLEAFF.

CDR3: CAIRPGTSGRAGEQYF. Here the CDR3 DNA reads TGTGCCATCAGGCCCGGGACTAGCGGGAGGGCCGGCGAGCAGTACTTC. The rearrangement joins TRBV10-3 to TRBJ2-7; 16 bases agree with TRBD2. The CDR3 has 16 amino acids. The V and J ends lost 6 bases and 6 bases, in that order; junction bases with no gene match: 8. The germline V gene has CDR1 ENHRY and CDR2 SYGVKD.

The rearrangement links TRBV27 to TRBJ2-7; D might be TRBD1 (6 bases). Between the trimmed V and J ends, which lost 10 bases and 6 bases, there was a span of 19 bases. The length of the CDR3 is 13 residues. Germline V gene data show CDR1 as MNHEY and CDR2 as SMNVEV (reference sequence). CDR3 in DNA: TGTGCCACCAGGGGCCTTCAAGGGTTCGAGCAGTACTTC. Its translation: CATRGLQGFEQYF.

J is TRBJ2-1 and V is TRBV20-1; TRBD1 is a possible D gene (5 bases). CDR1 and CDR2 from the germline V gene are DFQATT and SNEGSKA (reference sequence). Trimming took 0 bases from V and 10 from J, leaving 13 bases between them. The CDR3 is 13 residues long. CDR3 nucleotides: TGCAGTGCTAGAGATTTGGGTAGGGGAGAGCAGTTCTTC. It is translated as CSARDLGRGEQFF.

The chain employs TRBV7-8 and TRBJ2-1; 13 bases align to TRBD2. Germline loops: CDR1 SGHVS, CDR2 FQNEAQ. The CDR3 is 16 residues long. V was pared by 5 bases and J by 4 bases, with 5 bases of the junction left unmatched. The CDR3 sequence: CASSPLTSGRYNEQFF. The CDR3 bases are TGTGCCAGCAGCCCGCTGACTAGCGGGAGGTACAATGAGCAGTTCTTC. The full variable domain, in which reference TRBV7-8 and TRBJ2-1 provide the parts outside the CDR3, is GAGVSQSPRYKVAKRGQDVALRCDPISGHVSLFWYQQALGQGPEFLTYFQNEAQLDKSGLPSDRFFAERPEGSVSTLKIQRTQQEDSAVYLCASSPLTSGRYNEQFFGPGTRLTVL.

The rearrangement links TRBV5-6 to TRBJ2-7; 7 bases map to TRBD1. Germline-derived CDR1 and CDR2 are SGHDT and YYEEEE. CDR3 length: 14 amino acids. V lost 4 bases, J lost 1 base, and 5 bases stayed unmatched. In nucleotides, the CDR3 is TGTGCCAGCAGCCCGACAGGGATGTCCTACGAGCAGTACTTC. It specifies CASSPTGMSYEQYF.